This entry features one T cell receptor (beta chain) sequence. The source material, RNA transcripts, was used to amplify TCR beta CDR3 regions. When the TCR CDR3 underwent first-round RT-PCR, the HTBI primer set was used. TCRdb re-called the multiplex PCR reads with MiXCR, one entry per CDR3 protein. The table has 350,000 to 450,000 distinct CDR3 sequences, more than 11% seen once; the top ten hold about 10%. This specimen belongs to a study of T cells in Graves' hyperthyroidism and ophthalmopathy. V was cut by 0 bases and J by 0 bases, with 12 bases left in between. The CDR3 loop spans 15 amino acids. Germline CDR1 is DFQATT and CDR2 is SNEGSKA (reference sequence).

V and J are TRBV20-1 and TRBJ2-7; D remains ambiguous. The sequence was obtained from a woman between 55 and 75 years old with Graves' hyperthyroidism. The sequenced material came from blood. The DNA of the CDR3 is TGCAGTGCTAGAGATGGTCGTTCACCCTCCTACGAGCAGTACTTC. The encoded protein is CSARDGRSPSYEQYF.